These 30 T cell receptor beta chains share one sample of origin, sequenced in a study of beta chain features in type 1 diabetes. These receptors have no identified antigens. Overall study findings and caveats: Within each of all four CD4+ subsets, Type 1 diabetes patients had TCRB CDR3s that were moderately but significantly shorter.

Expressed TCRB transcripts were sequenced because the isolated RNA had all been reverse transcribed beforehand. Produced via immunoSEQ multiplex PCR; TCRdb's table is partial and in-frame only. The table records about 340,000 clones, about 13% of them present only once. Sequenced sample: naive CD4+ T cells from blood. The receptors come from a young woman with type 1 diabetes.

Only a few counts were recorded for this clone. This chain connects TRBV2 to TRBJ2-1; 8 bases line up with TRBD1. After removal of 3 bases from V and 5 bases from J, the junction contained 0 bases not matched to a gene. The CDR3 extends over 13 amino acids. From germline, CDR1 is SNHLY and CDR2 FYNNEI. CDR3: CASSEDRDNEQFF. CDR3 DNA sequence: TGTGCCAGCAGTGAGGACAGGGACAATGAGCAGTTCTTC.

This chain uses TRBV15 with TRBJ2-1; TRBD2 matches at 13 bases. The length of the CDR3 is 20 residues. Germline assignment: CDR1 LNHNV and CDR2 YYDKDF (reference sequence). With 0 bases clipped from V and 8 bases from J, the junction kept 16 bases outside the gene matches. The CDR3 DNA reads TGTGCCACCAGCAGAGATACAGGGACTAGCGGGATCCGGCCACAATATGAGCAGTTCTTC. This gives the protein CATSRDTGTSGIRPQYEQFF.

The chain recombines TRBV4-1 with TRBJ2-6; possibly TRBD2 for D (5 bases). Looked up from germline, CDR1 is MGHRA and CDR2 is YSYEKL. The CDR3 extends over 14 amino acids. Trimming removed 5 bases from V and 2 bases from J, with 7 bases in between. The CDR3 bases are TGCGCCAGCAGCGGACTCCCTGGGGCCAACGTCCTGACTTTC. This sequence encodes CASSGLPGANVLTF.

The chain couples TRBV4-3 to TRBJ1-1; no clear D. The CDR3 has 15 amino acids. CDR1 and CDR2 from the germline V gene are LGHNA and YSLEER. V lost 4 bases to trimming and J lost 6 bases, with 18 bases between them. The chain's CDR3 is CASSRAVNRRAEAFF. The DNA of the CDR3 is TGCGCCAGCAGCCGAGCGGTTAATCGCCGGGCTGAAGCTTTCTTT.

This clone was counted a few times. The CDR3 DNA reads as TGCGCCAGCAGACCGACAGGAGTCCAAGAGACCCAGTACTTC. Protein: CASRPTGVQETQYF. The chain employs TRBV5-1 and TRBJ2-5; D might be TRBD1 (6 bases). V lost 5 bases to trimming and J lost 1 base, with 12 bases between them. This CDR3 spans 14 amino acids. In germline, CDR1 is SGHRS, CDR2 YFSETQ.

This chain connects TRBV10-3 to TRBJ2-3, with 10 positions matching TRBD2. CDR1 is ENHRY, CDR2 SYGVKD, per germline. J was trimmed by 2 bases and V by 0 bases; bases with no gene match: 2. The CDR3 spans 16 residues. This CDR3 reads CAISESTSGYTDTQYF. CDR3 DNA: TGTGCCATCAGTGAGTCGACTAGCGGGTACACAGATACGCAGTATTTT.

The chain employs TRBV11-2 and TRBJ1-1; the D gene is possibly TRBD1 (5 bases). The V end was cut by 5 bases, the J end by 1 base, with 20 bases between. The CDR3 has 17 residues. Germline V gene sequence: CDR1 SGHAT, CDR2 FQNNGV. CDR3 sequence reads: CASSGFTGLDGNTEAFF. The CDR3 bases are TGTGCCAGCAGCGGGTTTACAGGCCTAGACGGGAACACTGAAGCTTTCTTT.

The chain uses TRBV7-2 and TRBJ2-7; D gene ambiguous. Trimming took off 4 bases at V and 0 bases at J, with 10 bases between the two ends. Germline CDR1 SGHTA, CDR2 FQGNSA. This CDR3 is 14 amino acids long. The CDR3 loop reads CASSSPASSYEQYF. Written as DNA, the CDR3 is TGTGCCAGCAGCTCCCCAGCGAGCTCCTACGAGCAGTACTTC.

The J gene is TRBJ2-1, the V gene TRBV30; 11 bases align to TRBD2. The length of the CDR3 is 16 residues. Germline CDR1 and CDR2: GTSNPN and SVGIG (reference sequence). The V segment lost 3 bases and the J segment 4 bases; nucleotides outside the gene matches: 8. The CDR3 region is CAWRTSGTSGYNEQFF. In nucleotides, the CDR3 is TGTGCCTGGAGAACCTCCGGGACTAGCGGTTACAATGAGCAGTTCTTC.

This clone was counted only a few times. This chain links TRBV29-1 with TRBJ2-1; 14 positions match TRBD2. CDR3 length equals 14 residues. CDR1 SQVTM and CDR2 ANQGSEA come from the germline V gene. With 3 bases clipped from V and 10 bases from J, the junction kept 5 bases outside the gene matches. The CDR3 DNA sequence: TGCAGCGTTGAGCGACTAGCGGGAGGGAACGAGCAGTTCTTC. It translates to CSVERLAGGNEQFF.

In the case of this clone: Other DNA sequences within the sample encode an identical CDR3. The CDR3, as DNA: TGTGCCAGCAGCTTAGCGCTGGCGGGAGGGGTTAATGAGCAGTTCTTC. It translates to CASSLALAGGVNEQFF. The rearrangement uses TRBV7-2 and TRBJ2-1; 9 bases are a match to TRBD2. V lost 0 bases and J lost 7; bases outside the gene matches: 7. CDR1 is SGHTA and CDR2 is FQGNSA in the germline V gene. CDR3 length: 16 residues.

This clone appeared a single time. The gene calls are TRBV7-3 and TRBJ1-1; unclear D gene. Per germline, CDR1 SGHTA and CDR2 FQGTGA. V lost 3 bases and J 4 bases, leaving 18 bases between the germline ends. The CDR3 loop spans 16 amino acids. CDR3 DNA: TGTGCCAGCAGCTTGATGCCGGGGTCTGTTGCCACTGAAGCTTTCTTT. As protein: CASSLMPGSVATEAFF.

The rearrangement uses TRBV19 and TRBJ1-2, with 7 bases matching TRBD1. The CDR3 length is 15 residues. Looked up from germline, CDR1 is LNHDA and CDR2 is SQIVND (reference sequence). Unmatched junction bases numbered 14, after V lost 5 bases and J lost 8 bases. CDR3 residues: CASSPTRDRGFGYTF. As DNA, the CDR3 is TGTGCCAGTAGTCCAACCCGGGACAGAGGGTTCGGCTACACCTTC.

The genes are TRBV30 and TRBJ1-1; D gene ambiguous. Germline CDR1 GTSNPN, CDR2 SVGIG (reference sequence). V lost 2 bases, J lost 5 bases, and 9 bases lay in between. The CDR3 loop spans 12 amino acids. The CDR3 loop is CAWSLPGTEAFF. CDR3 coding DNA: TGTGCCTGGAGTCTACCGGGAACTGAAGCTTTCTTT.

This clone was observed a few times. The rearrangement uses TRBV30 and TRBJ1-2; D gene ambiguous. Per the germline V gene, CDR1 is GTSNPN and CDR2 is SVGIG (reference sequence). Trimming removed 7 bases at V and 8 bases at J, with 8 bases between. The CDR3 totals 9 residues. The CDR3 nucleotides are TGTGCCTTAGGCGGGGGCTACACCTTC. Amino acids: CALGGGYTF.

Only a few counts were recorded for this clone. V usage is TRBV28 and J usage is TRBJ2-1; D call uncertain. The CDR3 consists of 14 residues. With 5 bases removed from V and 3 bases from J, the gap between germline ends came to 11 bases. The germline CDR1 and CDR2 sequences are MDHEN and SYDVKM. CDR3 DNA sequence: TGTGCCAGCAGTCCAGGTGACCGCTACAATGAGCAGTTCTTC. This codes for CASSPGDRYNEQFF.

The chain carries TRBV19 and TRBJ2-1; TRBD2 might be the D (6 bases). This CDR3 has 14 residues. From germline, CDR1 is LNHDA and CDR2 SQIVND (reference sequence). Trimming took off 5 bases at V and 7 bases at J, with 15 bases between the two ends. CDR3 DNA sequence: TGTGCCAGTAGTGTTCGTAGGCGGGAAAATGAGCAGTTCTTC. Amino acids: CASSVRRRENEQFF.

The J gene is TRBJ2-2, the V gene TRBV6-6; D call uncertain. V lost 2 bases and J lost 0, with 10 bases in between. The CDR3 totals 16 residues. Germline V CDR1 and CDR2: MNHNY, SVGAGI (reference sequence). The CDR3 reads CASSYPAAANTGELFF. Here the CDR3 DNA reads TGTGCCAGCAGTTACCCCGCGGCCGCGAACACCGGGGAGCTGTTTTTT.

This clone was counted at least ten times. The rearrangement uses TRBV29-1 and TRBJ2-1, with 9 bases that match TRBD1. J gave up 6 bases and V 7 bases, and 4 bases lay outside the gene matches. The CDR3 runs to 12 residues. Germline loops: CDR1 SQVTM, CDR2 ANQGSEA. The CDR3 nucleotides are TGCAGCGCGGACAGGGGAGGCAATGAGCAGTTCTTC. Translated: CSADRGGNEQFF.

This clone came up a few times. The rearrangement joins TRBV11-2 to TRBJ2-3; 12 bases map to TRBD2. The germline CDR1 and CDR2 sequences are SGHAT and FQNNGV. This CDR3 comprises 17 residues. Losses at the gene ends were 4 bases for V and 7 bases for J; bases not matched to a gene: 12. The CDR3 region is CASSSLRTSGIRNTQYF. The CDR3 coding sequence is TGTGCCAGCAGCTCTTTAAGGACTAGCGGGATCAGGAATACGCAGTATTTT. Full variable domain (remainder filled in from reference TRBV11-2 and TRBJ2-3): EAGVAQSPRYKIIEKRQSVAFWCNPISGHATLYWYQQILGQGPKLLIQFQNNGVVDDSQLPKDRFSAERLKGVDSTLKIQPAKLEDSAVYLCASSSLRTSGIRNTQYFGPGTRLTVL.

This clone turned up a few times. V gene TRBV18 combines with J gene TRBJ1-1, with unresolved D. Germline V gene data show CDR1 as KGHSH and CDR2 as LQKENI. The CDR3 is made up of 15 amino acids. V was cut by 2 bases and J by 5 bases, with 15 bases left in between. The CDR3 coding sequence is TGTGCCAGCTCACCATTACCCGGGGATGGAACTGAAGCTTTCTTT. Translated: CASSPLPGDGTEAFF.

This clone was observed a handful of times. The rearrangement uses TRBV18 and TRBJ1-5; 10 bases fit TRBD1. The length of the CDR3 is 16 residues. From germline, CDR1 is KGHSH and CDR2 LQKENI. V gave up 3 bases and J gave up 2 bases; unmatched junction bases: 4. The CDR3 coding sequence is TGTGCCAGCTCACCTACCGGGACAGGGGGCAATCAGCCCCAGCATTTT. It codes for CASSPTGTGGNQPQHF.

The rearrangement links TRBV30 to TRBJ1-2, with D unclear. The CDR3 consists of 11 residues. The germline V gene encodes CDR1 GTSNPN and CDR2 SVGIG (reference sequence). The germline V and J ends were trimmed by 0 bases and 5 bases, with 4 bases remaining between them. The CDR3 region is CAWSVYYGYTF. The CDR3 bases are TGTGCCTGGAGTGTGTATTATGGCTACACCTTC.

This rearrangement joins TRBV19 to TRBJ1-1; possibly TRBD1 for D (6 bases). The CDR3 has 13 amino acids. Trimming took off 7 bases at V and 2 bases at J, with 11 bases between the two ends. Germline V gene data show CDR1 as LNHDA and CDR2 as SQIVND (reference sequence). The CDR3 protein is CASNLQGNTEAFF. Here the CDR3 DNA reads TGTGCCAGTAACTTACAGGGTAACACTGAAGCTTTCTTT.

The rearrangement uses TRBV28 and TRBJ1-1; perhaps TRBD1 as D (5 bases). This CDR3 has 15 residues. V lost 0 bases and J lost 0, with 8 bases in between. From germline, CDR1 is MDHEN and CDR2 SYDVKM. The DNA of the CDR3 is TGTGCCAGCAGTTTATGGGGGACTCTGAACACTGAAGCTTTCTTT. Its protein is CASSLWGTLNTEAFF.

This clone was recorded a few times. The CDR3: CASNGQGRRQETQYF. Written as DNA, the CDR3 is TGTGCCAGTAATGGACAGGGGCGGAGGCAAGAGACCCAGTACTTC. The rearrangement joins TRBV19 to TRBJ2-5; the match to TRBD1 covers 9 bases. There are 15 residues in the CDR3. In germline, CDR1 is LNHDA, CDR2 SQIVND (reference sequence). Unmatched junction bases numbered 8, after V lost 7 bases and J lost 2 bases. The whole variable domain, remainder taken from reference TRBV19 and TRBJ2-5, is DGGITQSPKYLFRKEGQNVTLSCEQNLNHDAMYWYRQDPGQGLRLIYYSQIVNDFQKGDIAEGYSVSREKKESFPLTVTSAQKNPTAFYLCASNGQGRRQETQYFGPGTRLLVL.

The chain has TRBV19 and TRBJ1-1, with D tentatively TRBD1 (6 bases). In germline, CDR1 is LNHDA, CDR2 SQIVND (reference sequence). This CDR3 comprises 14 residues. The V end lost 6 bases, the J end lost 5 bases, and 16 bases lay between the germline ends. The CDR3 region has the DNA TGTGCCAGTAGGACTAACAGGGAAAGGACTGAAGCTTTCTTT. Encoded protein: CASRTNRERTEAFF.

V and J are TRBV15 and TRBJ1-1; possibly TRBD1 for D (5 bases). The germline V gene encodes CDR1 LNHNV and CDR2 YYDKDF (reference sequence). Trimming removed 0 bases from V and 4 bases from J, with 12 bases in between. This CDR3 has 15 residues. In DNA, the CDR3 is TGTGCCACCAGCAGAGAGGTGGGGGGAGTCACTGAAGCTTTCTTT. Translation: CATSREVGGVTEAFF.

This clone was observed a few times. This chain uses TRBV11-2 with TRBJ1-1; the D is unclear. Trimming removed 0 bases from V and 1 base from J, with 3 bases in between. CDR3 length: 13 residues. CDR1 is SGHAT, CDR2 FQNNGV, per germline. CDR3 sequence reads: CASSLDGNTEAFF. CDR3 nucleotides: TGTGCCAGCAGCTTAGACGGGAACACTGAAGCTTTCTTT.

This chain uses TRBV30 with TRBJ1-2, with D perhaps TRBD1 (6 bases). The germline CDR1 and CDR2 sequences are GTSNPN and SVGIG (reference sequence). Deletions cut 2 bases from V and 11 bases from J, with 15 bases between. The CDR3 is made up of 12 amino acids. This chain's CDR3 is CAWSWGPGLYTF. The CDR3 DNA sequence: TGTGCCTGGAGTTGGGGGCCAGGCCTATACACCTTC.